The 27 T cell receptor beta chains reported below all come from one sample, sequenced in a study of neoadjuvant anti-PD-1 for oral cavity cancer. Assay used: immunoSEQ multiplex PCR; TCRdb lists only in-frame clones, some missing. This sample carries approximately 83,000 clones, 70% to 85% of them seen once, and the ten largest clones take roughly 3%. Sequencing was performed on PBMCs, taken before nivolumab (anti-PD-1) treatment. The receptors originated from a person between 35 and 79 years old with oral cavity squamous cell carcinoma.

The V gene is TRBV5-1, the J gene TRBJ2-6, with D possibly TRBD1 on 5 matching bases. V lost 6 bases to trimming and J lost 2 bases, with 12 bases between them. The CDR3 has 15 residues. Germline V gene lookup returns CDR1 SGHRS and CDR2 YFSETQ. The chain's CDR3 is CASTPAGTGANVLTF. The CDR3 DNA follows: TGCGCCAGCACCCCTGCAGGGACTGGGGCCAACGTCCTGACTTTC.

The chain has TRBV5-8 and TRBJ2-1, with TRBD2 as a possible D gene (6 bases). The germline V and J ends were trimmed by 2 bases and 0 bases, with 12 bases remaining between them. CDR1 is SGHTS and CDR2 is YDEGEE in the germline V gene. CDR3 length: 16 residues. The CDR3: CASSLRDFSSYNEQFF. The CDR3 DNA sequence: TGTGCCAGCAGCTTACGGGACTTCAGCTCCTACAATGAGCAGTTCTTC.

This chain's CDR3 is CASSRQAGGVEKLFF. The CDR3 coding sequence is TGTGCCAGCAGCCGCCAGGCAGGGGGCGTTGAAAAACTGTTTTTT. This sequence joins TRBV9 and TRBJ1-4; the match to TRBD1 covers 8 bases. The CDR3 consists of 15 residues. V shed 4 bases, J shed 7 bases, and the junction held 9 bases outside the gene matches. CDR1 is SGDLS and CDR2 is YYNGEE in the germline V gene. The entire variable domain, with the rest obtained from reference TRBV9 and TRBJ1-4, is as follows: DSGVTQTPKHLITATGQRVTLRCSPRSGDLSVYWYQQSLDQGLQFLIQYYNGEERAKGNILERFSAQQFPDLHSELNLSSLELGDSALYFCASSRQAGGVEKLFFGSGTQLSVL.

The CDR3 DNA follows: TGTGCCACCTCTGGGCCAGGGGGCAATCAGCCCCAGCATTTT. Translation: CATSGPGGNQPQHF. The J gene is TRBJ1-5, the V gene TRBV6-1, with D maybe TRBD1 (6 bases). The V and J ends lost 10 bases and 2 bases respectively, with 15 bases between them. In germline, CDR1 is MNHNS, CDR2 SASEGT. The CDR3 extends over 14 amino acids.

This sequence joins TRBV6-4 and TRBJ2-1; a weak D match, TRBD1 (5 bases). V dropped 4 bases and J dropped 6 bases, with 16 bases sitting between them. The CDR3 has 15 residues. CDR1 MRHNA and CDR2 SNTAGT come from the germline V gene. CDR3 nucleotides: TGTGCCAGCAGTGCCTGGAGTGGGGCCGGCAATGAGCAGTTCTTC. Translated, it gives CASSAWSGAGNEQFF.

This clone was picked up one time. V is TRBV6-5 and J is TRBJ2-7, with D possibly TRBD2 on 5 matching bases. Trimming stripped 0 bases from V and 1 base from J, with 7 bases between. The CDR3 totals 14 residues. The germline V gene encodes CDR1 MNHEY and CDR2 SVGAGI. This chain's CDR3 is CASSYSPGSYEQYF. The DNA of the CDR3 is TGTGCCAGCAGTTACTCACCGGGGTCCTACGAGCAGTACTTC.

The chain combines TRBV9 with TRBJ2-2; D unclear. This CDR3 comprises 12 residues. Trimming removed 7 bases at V and 7 bases at J, with 11 bases between. Germline values: CDR1 SGDLS, CDR2 YYNGEE. CDR3 sequence (DNA): TGTGCCAGCGGATTAGATGGCGGGGAGCTGTTTTTT. Encoded protein: CASGLDGGELFF.

This clone was observed a single time. One junction end disagrees with the germline gene, perhaps due to a read error. This chain joins TRBV10-3 and TRBJ2-7; TRBD1 agrees at 8 bases. CDR1 is ENHRY and CDR2 is SYGVKD in the germline V gene. This CDR3 is built from 13 residues. The CDR3 sequence: CASLGQGSHEQYF. The CDR3 nucleotides are TGTGCCTCCCTAGGACAGGGCTCCCACGAGCAGTACTTC.

The sample holds many counts of this clone. The gene calls are TRBV6-4 and TRBJ2-6; D is unresolved. Deletions cut 0 bases from V and 0 bases from J, with 3 bases between. The CDR3 totals 15 residues. Germline-derived CDR1 and CDR2 are MRHNA and SNTAGT. This CDR3 is CASSDSSSGANVLTF. The DNA of the CDR3 is TGTGCCAGCAGTGACTCCAGCTCTGGGGCCAACGTCCTGACTTTC.

This clone was seen a few times. The J gene is TRBJ1-5, the V gene TRBV4-2; 7 bases map to TRBD1. V was pared by 3 bases and J by 1 base, with 3 bases of the junction left unmatched. Germline V lookup: CDR1 LGHNA, CDR2 YNFKEQ. The CDR3 runs 15 residues. CDR3: CASSQGDSSNQPQHF. DNA for the CDR3: TGTGCCAGCAGCCAGGGGGACAGCAGCAATCAGCCCCAGCATTTT.

The rearrangement links TRBV5-5 to TRBJ2-5; D gene unclear. The CDR3 is 13 residues long. CDR1 is SGHKS and CDR2 is YYEKEE in the germline V gene (reference sequence). Trimming took off 4 bases at V and 1 base at J, with 8 bases between the two ends. Here the CDR3 DNA reads TGTGCCAGCAGCAGGGTGGCCCAAGAGACCCAGTACTTC. It yields the protein CASSRVAQETQYF.

The chain uses TRBV6-1 and TRBJ1-2, with D perhaps matching TRBD1 (5 bases). The germline CDR1 and CDR2 sequences are MNHNS and SASEGT. This CDR3 comprises 11 residues. V lost 6 bases, J lost 5 bases, and 7 bases lay in between. The CDR3 bases are TGTGCCAGCAGGGACAATTATGGCTACACCTTC. Translation: CASRDNYGYTF.

The chain recombines TRBV11-3 with TRBJ2-1; 9 nucleotides match TRBD2. The length of the CDR3 is 15 residues. Germline-derived CDR1 and CDR2 are SGHNT and YENEEA. With V trimmed by 3 bases and J by 9 bases, 9 bases remained unmatched. DNA for the CDR3: TGTGCCAGCAGCTTGGCTAGCGGGAATTCACCTGAGCAGTTCTTC. As protein: CASSLASGNSPEQFF.

The rearrangement uses TRBV5-1 and TRBJ1-1; no firm D call. The V and J ends lost 0 bases and 2 bases respectively, with 5 bases between them. This CDR3 has 13 residues. CDR1 is SGHRS and CDR2 is YFSETQ in the germline V gene. CDR3 DNA sequence: TGCGCCAGCAGCTTGGATCTAAACACTGAAGCTTTCTTT. This translates into CASSLDLNTEAFF.

This chain uses TRBV10-1 with TRBJ2-2; 9 nucleotides line up with TRBD1. V shed 6 bases, J shed 5 bases, and the junction held 7 bases outside the gene matches. Germline V gene data show CDR1 as WNHNN and CDR2 as SYGVQD (reference sequence). The CDR3 covers 15 residues. CDR3 nucleotides: TGCGCCAGCAGCCCCGGGACAGGGAAAACCGGGGAGCTGTTTTTT. Protein product: CASSPGTGKTGELFF.

The rearrangement uses TRBV29-1 and TRBJ1-2; no clear D gene. CDR1 is SQVTM, CDR2 ANQGSEA, per germline. Deletions cut 3 bases from V and 7 bases from J, with 3 bases between. The CDR3 runs 9 residues. CDR3 nucleotide sequence: TGCAGCGTTGATGTTGGCTACACCTTC. This translates into CSVDVGYTF.

The chain uses TRBV6-5 and TRBJ2-2; TRBD2 aligns across 8 bases. Germline assignment: CDR1 MNHEY and CDR2 SVGAGI. V was clipped by 6 bases and J by 6 bases; unmatched bases: 6. The CDR3 has 14 amino acids. DNA for the CDR3: TGTGCCAGCAGCCCATCGGGGGGGCCCGGGGAGCTGTTTTTT. The encoded protein is CASSPSGGPGELFF.

The chain employs TRBV19 and TRBJ2-1; tentative D call: TRBD2 (5 bases). Germline assignment: CDR1 LNHDA and CDR2 SQIVND (reference sequence). There are 18 residues in the CDR3. Trimming took 2 bases from V and 9 from J, leaving 26 bases between them. The CDR3 loop is CASSIQDDLRVLYCEQFF. CDR3 in DNA: TGTGCCAGTAGTATACAGGACGATCTGCGGGTCCTTTATTGTGAGCAGTTCTTC.

J is TRBJ2-2 and V is TRBV2; 8 positions agree with TRBD1. The CDR3 is 13 residues long. The V gene's germline CDR1 is SNHLY and CDR2 FYNNEI. Unmatched junction bases numbered 3, after V lost 6 bases and J lost 6 bases. The CDR3 spells CASRPQGAGELFF. In nucleotides, the CDR3 is TGTGCCAGCAGACCACAGGGGGCCGGGGAGCTGTTTTTT.

V usage is TRBV29-1 and J usage is TRBJ1-1, with D hard to call. Per the germline V gene, CDR1 is SQVTM and CDR2 is ANQGSEA. The germline V and J ends were trimmed by 4 bases and 6 bases, with 9 bases remaining between them. The CDR3 spans 11 residues. The CDR3 is CSVASGAEAFF. DNA of the CDR3: TGCAGCGTTGCTAGCGGGGCTGAAGCTTTCTTT.

The J gene is TRBJ2-7, the V gene TRBV6-6; tentatively, D is TRBD2 (6 bases). CDR1 MNHNY and CDR2 SVGAGI come from the germline V gene (reference sequence). The CDR3 is 13 amino acids. The V gene lost 2 bases and the J gene lost 7 bases, with 12 bases spanning the gap. The CDR3 DNA is TGTGCCAGCAGTTACGGGACCGGGACTGAGCAGTACTTC. Translation gives CASSYGTGTEQYF.

This chain connects TRBV2 to TRBJ1-2, with 8 bases matching TRBD1. The CDR3 runs to 15 residues. The germline CDR1 and CDR2 sequences are SNHLY and FYNNEI. Trimming at V came to 11 bases and at J to 8 bases, leaving 19 bases not matched to a gene. The CDR3 DNA reads TGTGCCGGGAAGAACACAGGGGGTAGTTTGGGAGGCTACACCTTC. Encoded protein: CAGKNTGGSLGGYTF.

The rearrangement links TRBV5-1 to TRBJ2-3; TRBD1 aligns across 8 bases. Germline V gene sequence: CDR1 SGHRS, CDR2 YFSETQ. The CDR3 has 14 amino acids. The junction had 4 bases not matched to a gene; V was cut back by 5 bases and J by 2 bases. Written as DNA, the CDR3 is TGCGCCAGCAGTGGACAGGGAGCCACAGATACGCAGTATTTT. It translates to CASSGQGATDTQYF.

This chain joins TRBV7-6 and TRBJ2-3; 10 bases are a match to TRBD2. CDR3 length: 18 residues. V gave up 2 bases and J gave up 2 bases; unmatched junction bases: 10. Germline V CDR1 and CDR2: SGHVS, FNYEAQ. The CDR3 coding sequence is TGTGCCAGCAGCTTACGGGAGGGTAGCGGGAGGCCCACAGATACGCAGTATTTT. It yields the protein CASSLREGSGRPTDTQYF.

This CDR3 is CASSIPTLTGELFF. DNA for the CDR3: TGTGCCAGTAGTATACCGACTCTAACCGGGGAGCTGTTTTTT. V and J are TRBV19 and TRBJ2-2; the D is unclear. V lost 2 bases and J 5 bases, leaving 9 bases between the germline ends. In germline, CDR1 is LNHDA, CDR2 SQIVND (reference sequence). The CDR3 totals 14 residues.

The chain employs TRBV5-1 and TRBJ2-1, with TRBD2 identical over 8 bases. The V and J ends lost 0 bases and 3 bases, in that order; junction bases with no gene match: 8. Germline V lookup: CDR1 SGHRS, CDR2 YFSETQ. The CDR3 consists of 17 residues. CDR3 region: CASSLAGGLAVYNEQFF. CDR3 nucleotide sequence: TGCGCCAGCAGCTTGGCGGGAGGACTAGCAGTCTACAATGAGCAGTTCTTC.

This clone was counted once. The rearrangement joins TRBV7-2 to TRBJ2-5; D possibly corresponds to TRBD2 (6 bases). Germline CDR1 SGHTA, CDR2 FQGNSA. The CDR3 contains 15 residues. With 5 bases removed from V and 4 bases from J, the gap between germline ends came to 17 bases. CDR3 amino acids: CASSPRGSGGETQYF. For the CDR3, the DNA is TGTGCCAGCAGCCCACGGGGGAGTGGGGGAGAGACCCAGTACTTC.